The 8 T cell receptor beta chains below all came from one sample that was sequenced in a study of CD8 T cells in ankylosing spondylitis. TCRdb reprocessed the 5' RACE reads via MiXCR and lists one record per CDR3 protein. The sample includes under 150,000 distinct CDR3 sequences, around 8.5% seen only once; the top ten take about 3.3%. The specimen was blood, either unsorted or a sorted T cell fraction (not recorded which). These receptors all come from a male donor with ankylosing spondylitis or in good health (not recorded which).

V gene TRBV7-2 combines with J gene TRBJ2-3, with D perhaps matching TRBD2 (6 bases). The CDR3 loop spans 15 amino acids. Per the germline V gene, CDR1 is SGHTA and CDR2 is FQGNSA. Trimming pared 1 base from V and 6 bases from J, leaving 14 bases between. CDR3 amino acids: CASSLEEGVVDTQYF. CDR3 coding DNA: TGTGCCAGCAGCTTAGAGGAGGGAGTGGTTGATACGCAGTATTTT. The full variable domain, rest sourced from reference TRBV7-2 and TRBJ2-3, is GAGVSQSPSNKVTEKGKDVELRCDPISGHTALYWYRQSLGQGLEFLIYFQGNSAPDKSGLPSDRFSAERTGGSVSTLTIQRTQQEDSAVYLCASSLEEGVVDTQYFGPGTRLTVL.

This clonotype occurred many times. This chain connects TRBV4-1 to TRBJ2-1; 8 bases agree with TRBD2. The CDR3 extends over 15 amino acids. The trim removed 5 bases at V and 5 bases at J, leaving 8 bases unmatched. Germline CDR1 MGHRA, CDR2 YSYEKL. CDR3 loop: CASSMVGRGNNEQFF. The DNA of the CDR3 is TGCGCCAGCAGCATGGTCGGGAGGGGTAACAATGAGCAGTTCTTC.

To note about this clonotype: This clone may be a read error of a much larger clone one base away. The chain uses TRBV27 and TRBJ2-2, with 8 bases matching TRBD2. The CDR3 is 17 amino acids. Germline values: CDR1 MNHEY, CDR2 SMNVEV (reference sequence). In DNA form, the CDR3 reads TGTGCCAGCAGTTTATCTAGCGGGAAGGTAAACAGCGGGGAGCTGTTTTTT. Translation gives CASSLSSGKVNSGELFF.

V is TRBV6-1 and J is TRBJ1-1; 8 nucleotides match TRBD1. From germline, CDR1 is MNHNS and CDR2 SASEGT. The CDR3 spans 14 residues. V lost 5 bases and J lost 5; bases outside the gene matches: 7. Here the CDR3 reads CASSQGQGRTEAFF. The CDR3 DNA sequence: TGTGCCAGCAGTCAAGGACAGGGCAGGACTGAAGCTTTCTTT.

This clonotype was found many times. The chain recombines TRBV6-5 with TRBJ2-7; the D gene is possibly TRBD1 (5 bases). V lost 2 bases and J 4 bases, leaving 9 bases between the germline ends. The V gene's germline CDR1 is MNHEY and CDR2 SVGAGI. The length of the CDR3 is 13 residues. The DNA of the CDR3 is TGTGCCAGCAGTTACGACAGATATTACGAGCAGTACTTC. This gives the protein CASSYDRYYEQYF.

The sample holds a few counts of this clonotype. This chain links TRBV5-1 with TRBJ2-7; TRBD2 matches at 8 bases. The CDR3 length is 14 residues. Germline loops: CDR1 SGHRS, CDR2 YFSETQ. V shed 0 bases and J 10 bases; nucleotides not matched to a gene: 9. The DNA of the CDR3 is TGCGCCAGCAGCTTGGAACGGGGGGGCGCGGGTCAGTACTTC. It encodes CASSLERGGAGQYF. Based on the CDR3 plus reference TRBV5-1 and TRBJ2-7, the full variable domain is KAGVTQTPRYLIKTRGQQVTLSCSPISGHRSVSWYQQTPGQGLQFLFEYFSETQRNKGNFPGRFSGRQFSNSRSEMNVSTLELGDSALYLCASSLERGGAGQYFGPGTRLTVT.

The sample holds many counts of this clonotype. The V gene is TRBV7-3, the J gene TRBJ2-3; maybe TRBD2 (5 bases). The germline gives CDR1 SGHTA, CDR2 FQGTGA. The CDR3 extends over 14 amino acids. The V end lost 2 bases, the J end lost 4 bases, and 10 bases lay between the germline ends. CDR3: CASSLQVAPDTQYF. CDR3 bases: TGTGCCAGCAGCTTACAAGTAGCGCCAGATACGCAGTATTTT. Together with reference TRBV7-3 and TRBJ2-3, the CDR3 gives the full variable domain: GAGVSQTPSNKVTEKGKYVELRCDPISGHTALYWYRQSLGQGPEFLIYFQGTGAADDSGLPNDRFFAVRPEGSVSTLKIQRTERGDSAVYLCASSLQVAPDTQYFGPGTRLTVL.

This clonotype was seen ten or more times. This rearrangement joins TRBV4-1 to TRBJ2-3, with TRBD2 matching over 8 bases. The CDR3 contains 18 residues. Germline CDR1 and CDR2: MGHRA and YSYEKL. After removal of 0 bases from V and 3 bases from J, the junction contained 11 bases not matched to a gene. CDR3 region: CASSQDRIAGSSTDTQYF. The CDR3 DNA follows: TGCGCCAGCAGCCAAGATCGGATAGCGGGAAGCTCGACAGATACGCAGTATTTT.